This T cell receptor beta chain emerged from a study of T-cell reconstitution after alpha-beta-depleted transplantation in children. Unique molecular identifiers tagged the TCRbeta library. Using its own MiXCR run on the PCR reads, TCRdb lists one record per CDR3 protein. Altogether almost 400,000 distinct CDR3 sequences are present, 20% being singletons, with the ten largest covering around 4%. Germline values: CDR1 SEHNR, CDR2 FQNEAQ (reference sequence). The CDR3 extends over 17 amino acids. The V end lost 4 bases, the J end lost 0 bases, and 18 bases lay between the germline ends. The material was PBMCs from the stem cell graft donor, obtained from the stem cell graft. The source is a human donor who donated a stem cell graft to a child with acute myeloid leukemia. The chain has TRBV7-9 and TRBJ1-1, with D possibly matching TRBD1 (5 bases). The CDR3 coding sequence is TGTGCCAGCAGCTACCTCACAGGTTTGAGGATGAACACTGAAGCTTTCTTT. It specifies CASSYLTGLRMNTEAFF. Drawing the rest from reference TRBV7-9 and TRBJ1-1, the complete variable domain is DTGVSQNPRHKITKRGQNVTFRCDPISEHNRLYWYRQTLGQGPEFLTYFQNEAQLEKSRLLSDRFSAERPKGSFSTLEIQRTEQGDSAMYLCASSYLTGLRMNTEAFFGQGTRLTVV.